This T cell receptor beta chain was identified in a study of beta chain features in type 1 diabetes. Since all of the isolated RNA was reverse transcribed, expressed TCRB transcripts were what got sequenced. Sequenced by immunoSEQ multiplex PCR; TCRdb stores in-frame clones only, minus some. The table includes 35,000 to 50,000 clones, approximately 49% detected once. The sequence was collected from a woman aged 25 to 39 in good health. The sequenced sample was stem cell memory CD4+ T cells from blood.

For the CDR3, the DNA is TGTGCCAGCAGCAAACTAACAGGGGGCGATCAGCCCCAGCATTTT. Residues: CASSKLTGGDQPQHF. This chain links TRBV5-6 with TRBJ1-5, with 9 bases lining up with TRBD1. V lost 4 bases, J lost 5 bases, and 7 bases stayed unmatched. The CDR3 runs 15 residues. CDR1 is SGHDT and CDR2 is YYEEEE in the germline V gene.